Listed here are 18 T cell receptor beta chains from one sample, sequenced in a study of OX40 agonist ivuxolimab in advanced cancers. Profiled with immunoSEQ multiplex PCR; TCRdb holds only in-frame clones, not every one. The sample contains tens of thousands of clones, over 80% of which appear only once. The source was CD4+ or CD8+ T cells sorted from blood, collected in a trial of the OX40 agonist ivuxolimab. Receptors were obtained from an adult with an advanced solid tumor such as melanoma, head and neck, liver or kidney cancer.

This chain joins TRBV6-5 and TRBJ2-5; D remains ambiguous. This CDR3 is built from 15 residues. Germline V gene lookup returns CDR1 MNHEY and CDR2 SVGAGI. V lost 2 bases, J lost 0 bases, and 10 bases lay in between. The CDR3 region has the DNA TGTGCCAGCAGTTACGCACCTGGGTACCAAGAGACCCAGTACTTC. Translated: CASSYAPGYQETQYF.

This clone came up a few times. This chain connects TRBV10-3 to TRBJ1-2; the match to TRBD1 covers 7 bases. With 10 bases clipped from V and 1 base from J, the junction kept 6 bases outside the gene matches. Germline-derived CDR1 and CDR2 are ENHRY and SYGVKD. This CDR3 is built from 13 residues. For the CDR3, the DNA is TGTGCCACCCGGGACAGCCGTAACTATGGCTACACCTTC. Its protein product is CATRDSRNYGYTF.

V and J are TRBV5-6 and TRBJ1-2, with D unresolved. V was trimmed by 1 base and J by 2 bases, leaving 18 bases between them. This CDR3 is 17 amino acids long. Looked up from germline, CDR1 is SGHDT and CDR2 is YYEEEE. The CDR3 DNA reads TGTGCCAGCAGCTTGTGGCCGCCAATCTCGGGAAACTATGGCTACACCTTC. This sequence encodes CASSLWPPISGNYGYTF.

The CDR3, as DNA: TGTGCCAGTAGACCGGGACTAGCGGATTACAATGAGCAGTTCTTC. Translating it yields CASRPGLADYNEQFF. This chain joins TRBV19 and TRBJ2-1; 11 nucleotides agree with TRBD2. The CDR3 sequence is 15 residues long. V lost 6 bases, J lost 4 bases, and 5 bases stayed unmatched. Germline lookup yields CDR1 LNHDA and CDR2 SQIVND (reference sequence).

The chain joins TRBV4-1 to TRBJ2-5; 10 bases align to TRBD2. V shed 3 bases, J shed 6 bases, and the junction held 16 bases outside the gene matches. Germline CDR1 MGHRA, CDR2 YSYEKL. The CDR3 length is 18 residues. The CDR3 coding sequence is TGCGCCAGCAGCCACCCGCCCGGGACTAGCGTGCGTCAAAAGACCCAGTACTTC. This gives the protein CASSHPPGTSVRQKTQYF.

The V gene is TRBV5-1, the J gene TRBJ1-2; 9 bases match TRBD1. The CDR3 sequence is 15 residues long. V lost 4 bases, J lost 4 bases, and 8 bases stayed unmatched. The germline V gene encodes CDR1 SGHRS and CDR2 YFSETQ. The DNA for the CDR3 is TGCGCCAGCAGCGAGTCGGGACAGGGCCTCTATGGCTACACCTTC. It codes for CASSESGQGLYGYTF.

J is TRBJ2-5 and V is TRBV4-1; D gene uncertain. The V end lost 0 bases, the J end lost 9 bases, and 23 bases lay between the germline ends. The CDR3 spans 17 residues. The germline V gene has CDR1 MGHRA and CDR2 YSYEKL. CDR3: CASSQDPGTRTVRAQYF. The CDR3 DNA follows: TGCGCCAGCAGCCAAGATCCTGGCACCCGTACCGTGCGAGCCCAGTACTTC.

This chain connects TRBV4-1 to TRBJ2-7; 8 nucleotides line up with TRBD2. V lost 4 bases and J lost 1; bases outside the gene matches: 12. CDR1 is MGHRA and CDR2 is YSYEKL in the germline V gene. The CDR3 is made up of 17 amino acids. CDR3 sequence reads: CASSPQAGVFQSYEQYF. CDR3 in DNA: TGCGCCAGCAGCCCCCAAGCGGGAGTTTTCCAGTCCTACGAGCAGTACTTC.

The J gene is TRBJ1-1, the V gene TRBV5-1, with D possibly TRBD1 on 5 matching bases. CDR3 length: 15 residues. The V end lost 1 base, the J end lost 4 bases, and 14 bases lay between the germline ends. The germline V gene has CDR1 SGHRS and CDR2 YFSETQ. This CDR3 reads CASSLTVGAGTEAFF. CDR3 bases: TGCGCCAGCAGCTTGACGGTAGGGGCTGGCACTGAAGCTTTCTTT.

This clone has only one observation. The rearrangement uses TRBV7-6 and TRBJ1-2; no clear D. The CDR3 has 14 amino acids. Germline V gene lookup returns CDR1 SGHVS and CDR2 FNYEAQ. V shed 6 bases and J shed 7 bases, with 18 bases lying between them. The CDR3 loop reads CASSSGYSGSGYTF. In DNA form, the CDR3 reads TGTGCCAGCAGTTCAGGATATAGCGGCTCTGGCTACACCTTC.

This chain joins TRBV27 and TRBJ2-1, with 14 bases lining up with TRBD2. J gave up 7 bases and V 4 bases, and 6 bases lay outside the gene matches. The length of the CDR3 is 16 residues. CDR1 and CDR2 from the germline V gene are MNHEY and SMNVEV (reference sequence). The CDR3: CASSSYGTSGRNEQFF. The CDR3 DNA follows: TGTGCCAGCAGTTCCTACGGGACTAGCGGGAGAAATGAGCAGTTCTTC.

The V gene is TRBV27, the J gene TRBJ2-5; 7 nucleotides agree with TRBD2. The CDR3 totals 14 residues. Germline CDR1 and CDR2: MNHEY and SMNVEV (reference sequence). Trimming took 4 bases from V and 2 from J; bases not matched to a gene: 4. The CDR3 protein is CASSSPGGQETQYF. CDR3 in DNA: TGTGCCAGCAGTTCCCCGGGGGGTCAAGAGACCCAGTACTTC.

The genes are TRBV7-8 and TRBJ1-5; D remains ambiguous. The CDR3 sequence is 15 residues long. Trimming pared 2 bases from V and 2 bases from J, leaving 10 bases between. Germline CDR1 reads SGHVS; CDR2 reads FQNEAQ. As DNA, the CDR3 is TGTGCCAGCAGCTTACAAGGGATCGGCAATCAGCCCCAGCATTTT. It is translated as CASSLQGIGNQPQHF.

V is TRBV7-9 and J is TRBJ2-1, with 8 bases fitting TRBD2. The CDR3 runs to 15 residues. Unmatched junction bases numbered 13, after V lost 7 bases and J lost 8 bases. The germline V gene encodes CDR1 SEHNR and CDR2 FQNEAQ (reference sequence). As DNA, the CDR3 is TGTGCCAGCAAGCTACTAGCGGTAGGGGTCCATGAGCAGTTCTTC. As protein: CASKLLAVGVHEQFF.

DNA of the CDR3: TGCGCCAGCAGCCCGGAAGGACAGCCCCGAGAGACCCAGTACTTC. It specifies CASSPEGQPRETQYF. The V gene is TRBV4-1, the J gene TRBJ2-5, with a tentative D call TRBD1 (6 bases). Per the germline V gene, CDR1 is MGHRA and CDR2 is YSYEKL. The length of the CDR3 is 15 residues. Deletions cut 4 bases from V and 4 bases from J, with 16 bases between.

Here the CDR3 DNA reads TGTGCCAGCAGCTTGCAGCAGGGTGGCACCGGGGAGCTGTTTTTT. This codes for CASSLQQGGTGELFF. This chain links TRBV5-4 with TRBJ2-2; a possible D gene is TRBD1 (5 bases). V shed 1 base and J shed 4 bases, with 11 bases lying between them. CDR1 SGHNT and CDR2 YYREEE come from the germline V gene (reference sequence). The CDR3 runs 15 residues.

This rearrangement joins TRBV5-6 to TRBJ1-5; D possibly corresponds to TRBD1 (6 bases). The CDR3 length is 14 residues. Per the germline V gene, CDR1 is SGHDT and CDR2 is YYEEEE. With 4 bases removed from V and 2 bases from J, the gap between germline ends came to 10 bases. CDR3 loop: CASSANRGNQPQHF. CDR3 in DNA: TGTGCCAGCAGCGCCAACAGGGGCAATCAGCCCCAGCATTTT.

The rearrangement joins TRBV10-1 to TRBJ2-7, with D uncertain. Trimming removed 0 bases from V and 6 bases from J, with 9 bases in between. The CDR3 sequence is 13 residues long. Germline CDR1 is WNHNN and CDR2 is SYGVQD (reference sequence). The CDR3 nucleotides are TGCGCCAGCAGTGAGTCGCACACCGGCGAGCAGTACTTC. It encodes CASSESHTGEQYF.